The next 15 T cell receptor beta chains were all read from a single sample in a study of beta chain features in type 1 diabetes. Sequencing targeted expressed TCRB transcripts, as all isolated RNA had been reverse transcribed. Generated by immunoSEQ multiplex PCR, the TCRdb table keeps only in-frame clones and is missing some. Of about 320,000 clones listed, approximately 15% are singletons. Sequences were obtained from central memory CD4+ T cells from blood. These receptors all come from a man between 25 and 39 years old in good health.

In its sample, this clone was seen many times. As DNA, the CDR3 is TGTGCCAGCTCAGGACAGGGGAACTACGAGCAGTACTTC. Protein: CASSGQGNYEQYF. The J gene is TRBJ2-7, the V gene TRBV18, with 9 nucleotides matching TRBD1. Looked up from germline, CDR1 is KGHSH and CDR2 is LQKENI. After removal of 5 bases from V and 3 bases from J, the junction contained 2 bases not matched to a gene. This CDR3 has 13 amino acids.

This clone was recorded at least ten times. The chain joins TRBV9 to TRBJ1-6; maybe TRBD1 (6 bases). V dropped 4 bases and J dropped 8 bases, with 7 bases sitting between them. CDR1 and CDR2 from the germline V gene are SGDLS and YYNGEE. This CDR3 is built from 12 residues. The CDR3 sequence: CASSHRDSPLHF. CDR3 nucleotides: TGTGCCAGCAGCCACAGGGATTCACCCCTCCACTTT.

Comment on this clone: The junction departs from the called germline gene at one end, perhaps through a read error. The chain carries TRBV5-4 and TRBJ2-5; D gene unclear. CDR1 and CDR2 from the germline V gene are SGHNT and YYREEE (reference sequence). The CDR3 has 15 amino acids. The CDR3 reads CASSQDARVQETQYF. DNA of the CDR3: TGCGCCAGCAGCCAAGATGCGAGAGTACAAGAGACCCAGTACTTC.

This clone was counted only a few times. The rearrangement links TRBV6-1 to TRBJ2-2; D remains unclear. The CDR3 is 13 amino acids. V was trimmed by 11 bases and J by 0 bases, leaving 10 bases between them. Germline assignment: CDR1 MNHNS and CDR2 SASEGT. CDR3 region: CAGAPANTGELFF. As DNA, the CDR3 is TGTGCCGGCGCTCCAGCGAACACCGGGGAGCTGTTTTTT.

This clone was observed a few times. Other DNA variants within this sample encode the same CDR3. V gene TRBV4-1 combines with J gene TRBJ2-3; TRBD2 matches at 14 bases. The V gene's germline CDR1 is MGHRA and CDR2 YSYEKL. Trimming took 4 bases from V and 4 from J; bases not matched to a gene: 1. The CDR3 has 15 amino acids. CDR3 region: CASSLGLAGADTQYF. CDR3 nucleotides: TGCGCCAGCAGCCTGGGACTAGCGGGAGCAGATACGCAGTATTTT.

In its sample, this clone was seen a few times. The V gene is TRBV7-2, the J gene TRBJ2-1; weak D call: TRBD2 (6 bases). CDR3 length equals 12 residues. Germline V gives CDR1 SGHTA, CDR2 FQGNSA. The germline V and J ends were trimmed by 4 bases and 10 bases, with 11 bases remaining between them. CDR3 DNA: TGTGCCAGCAGCTCACAGGCGGGGGAGCAGTTCTTC. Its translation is CASSSQAGEQFF.

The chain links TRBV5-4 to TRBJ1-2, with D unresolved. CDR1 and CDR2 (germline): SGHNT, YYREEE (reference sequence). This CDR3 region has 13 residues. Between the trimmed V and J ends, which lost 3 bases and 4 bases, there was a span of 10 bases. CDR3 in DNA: TGTGCCAGCAGCTCGGATGGACGCTATGGCTACACCTTC. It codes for CASSSDGRYGYTF.

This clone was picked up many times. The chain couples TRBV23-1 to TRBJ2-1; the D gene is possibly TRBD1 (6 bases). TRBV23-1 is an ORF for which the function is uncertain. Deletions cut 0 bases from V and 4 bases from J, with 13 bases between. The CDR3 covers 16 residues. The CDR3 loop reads CASSQSAGALYNEQFF. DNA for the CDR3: TGCGCCAGCAGTCAATCAGCAGGGGCCCTGTACAATGAGCAGTTCTTC.

The DNA of the CDR3 is TGTGCCAGCAGTGTACGAGGGGCGACCGGGGAGCTGTTTTTT. Encoded protein: CASSVRGATGELFF. This sequence joins TRBV9 and TRBJ2-2, with D perhaps assigned TRBD1 or TRBD2 (5 bases each). Germline V lookup: CDR1 SGDLS, CDR2 YYNGEE. V lost 5 bases to trimming and J lost 5 bases, with 13 bases between them. The CDR3 sequence is 14 residues long.

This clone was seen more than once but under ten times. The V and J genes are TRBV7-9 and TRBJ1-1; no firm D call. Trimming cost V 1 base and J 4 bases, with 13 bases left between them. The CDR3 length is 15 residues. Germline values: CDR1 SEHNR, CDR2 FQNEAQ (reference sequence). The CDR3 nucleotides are TGTGCCAGCAGCTTAGACGTAAGGAGTGGCACTGAAGCTTTCTTT. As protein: CASSLDVRSGTEAFF.

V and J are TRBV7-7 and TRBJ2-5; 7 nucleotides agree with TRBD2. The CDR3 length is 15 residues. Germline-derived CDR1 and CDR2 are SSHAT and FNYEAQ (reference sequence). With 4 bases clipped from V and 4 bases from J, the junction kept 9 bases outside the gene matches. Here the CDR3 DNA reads TGTGCCAGCAGCTCGATGACTAGCTCGGCAGAGACCCAGTACTTC. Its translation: CASSSMTSSAETQYF.

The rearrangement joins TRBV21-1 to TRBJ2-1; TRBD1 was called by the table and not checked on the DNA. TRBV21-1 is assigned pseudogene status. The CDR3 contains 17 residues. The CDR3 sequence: CASSKDIRGQGNNEQFF. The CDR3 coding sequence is TGTGCCAGCAGCAAAGATATTAGGGGACAGGGTAACAATGAGCAGTTCTTC.

The CDR3 loop reads CASSQDPQGRGYTF. The CDR3 DNA reads TGTGCCAGCAGCCAAGATCCACAGGGTCGTGGCTACACCTTC. The V and J genes are TRBV14 and TRBJ1-2; possibly TRBD1 for D (6 bases). Germline V lookup: CDR1 SGHDN, CDR2 FVKESK. The CDR3 contains 14 residues. Trimming took 0 bases from V and 7 from J, leaving 12 bases between them. Variable domain in full (rest from reference TRBV14 and TRBJ1-2): EAGVTQFPSHSVIEKGQTVTLRCDPISGHDNLYWYRRVMGKEIKFLLHFVKESKQDESGMPNNRFLAERTGGTYSTLKVQPAELEDSGVYFCASSQDPQGRGYTFGSGTRLTVV.

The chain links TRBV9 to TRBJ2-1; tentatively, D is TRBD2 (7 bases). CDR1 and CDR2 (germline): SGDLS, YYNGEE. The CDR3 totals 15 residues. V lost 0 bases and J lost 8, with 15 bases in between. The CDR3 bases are TGTGCCAGCAGCGTAGGGGCGGGGGCAACGGATGAGCAGTTCTTC. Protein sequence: CASSVGAGATDEQFF.

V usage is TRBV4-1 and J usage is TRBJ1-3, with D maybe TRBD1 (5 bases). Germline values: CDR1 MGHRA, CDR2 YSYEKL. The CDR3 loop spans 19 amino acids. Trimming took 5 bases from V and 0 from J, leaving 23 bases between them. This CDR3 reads CASSSTGLRQSYSGNTIYF. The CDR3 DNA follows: TGCGCCAGCAGCTCCACGGGCCTCAGACAGTCATACTCTGGAAACACCATATATTTT.